This is a list of T cell receptor beta chains from one sample in a study of shared clonotypes between healthy human individuals. This table comes from immunoSEQ multiplex PCR, and its TCRdb copy is limited to in-frame clones, with some not included. Here the sample spans more than 2 million clones, roughly 94% being singletons. Sequencing was performed on naive CD8+ T cells sorted from blood. The receptors here all came from a man in his late teens or twenties in good health. Both conserved end residues are part of each CDR3. Size is stated for part of the rows, as once, few or many counts, or as a class when the clone is expanded.

CASSHMGQGSTDTQYF	TRBV5-1	16	.	TRBJ2-3
CASSLTAGWDEQYF	TRBV27	14	once	TRBJ2-7
CASTYRESDEQYF	TRBV28	13	.	TRBJ2-7
CASSLGGLNTEAFF	TRBV28	14	.	TRBJ1-1
CASSSVWEAEQFF	TRBV5-1	13	.	TRBJ2-1
CASSLASEQTQYF	TRBV7-9	13	.	TRBJ2-5
CASSYRVLSAYNEQFF	TRBV6-5	16	.	TRBJ2-1
CATSRAGGLSYGYTF	TRBV15	15	.	TRBJ1-2
CASSKNTGELFF	TRBV9	12	.	TRBJ2-2
CASSYLGGDYEQYF	TRBV27	14	.	TRBJ2-7
CASSFSGSGETQYF	TRBV5-4	14	.	TRBJ2-5
CSVEGDGRDEQFF	TRBV29-1	13	.	TRBJ2-1
CASSESTRLSSYEQYF	TRBV10-1	16	.	TRBJ2-7
CSVETGSSGNTIYF	TRBV29-1	14	once	TRBJ1-3
CASSDAGVGNEQFF	TRBV25-1	14	.	TRBJ2-1
CASRLTGLNQPQHF	TRBV6-1	14	.	TRBJ1-5
CASSYLGLNYNEQFF	TRBV6-7	15	.	TRBJ2-1
CASSLLGTTTDTQYF	TRBV27	15	.	TRBJ2-3
CATSRDEREHCEQFF	TRBV15	15	once	TRBJ2-1
CASSLWEGGTDTQYF	TRBV28	15	.	TRBJ2-3
CASSFGVNYGYTF	TRBV10-2	13	.	TRBJ1-2
CASSLGPGPKAGYYEQYF	TRBV7-4	18	.	TRBJ2-7
CASSSPNVVTYNEQFF	TRBV6-5	16	.	TRBJ2-1
CASSLLSDPGGTQYF	TRBV27	15	.	TRBJ2-5
CASSAGSLPRETQYF	TRBV9	15	.	TRBJ2-5
CASGWDLGYGYTF	TRBV12-5	13	.	TRBJ1-2
CASSHRVGAYEQYF	TRBV5-4	14	.	TRBJ2-7
CASSLTLRTDSYNEQFF	TRBV7-3	17	once	TRBJ2-1
CASSEVDEQYF	TRBV25-1	11	.	TRBJ2-7